This TCR beta chain was identified in a study of blood T cells in healthy people across ages. Study conclusions and caveats: The study regarded diversity estimates from one million T cells as underestimates. Age brought a roughly linear fall in TCR beta diversity measured per million T cells.

It was with a sample-barcoded 5' primer and a J-beta primer mix that a second PCR of about 6 to 12 cycles was run. TCRdb processed the 5' RACE reads anew with MiXCR; each CDR3 protein has one entry. The sample has 2 million or so distinct CDR3 sequences, 49% seen once. V was pared by 4 bases and J by 5 bases, with 7 bases of the junction left unmatched. The CDR3 totals 16 residues. Germline CDR1 KGHDR, CDR2 SFDVKD. About this clonotype: What it binds is unknown.

The J gene is TRBJ2-1, the V gene TRBV24-1; TRBD2 matches 10 bases. Sequencing input: blood. The TCR comes from a woman between 40 and 50 years old in good health. The CDR3 protein is CATSEPKREGDNEQFF. CDR3 nucleotide sequence: TGTGCCACCAGTGAACCTAAGCGGGAGGGGGACAATGAGCAGTTCTTC.